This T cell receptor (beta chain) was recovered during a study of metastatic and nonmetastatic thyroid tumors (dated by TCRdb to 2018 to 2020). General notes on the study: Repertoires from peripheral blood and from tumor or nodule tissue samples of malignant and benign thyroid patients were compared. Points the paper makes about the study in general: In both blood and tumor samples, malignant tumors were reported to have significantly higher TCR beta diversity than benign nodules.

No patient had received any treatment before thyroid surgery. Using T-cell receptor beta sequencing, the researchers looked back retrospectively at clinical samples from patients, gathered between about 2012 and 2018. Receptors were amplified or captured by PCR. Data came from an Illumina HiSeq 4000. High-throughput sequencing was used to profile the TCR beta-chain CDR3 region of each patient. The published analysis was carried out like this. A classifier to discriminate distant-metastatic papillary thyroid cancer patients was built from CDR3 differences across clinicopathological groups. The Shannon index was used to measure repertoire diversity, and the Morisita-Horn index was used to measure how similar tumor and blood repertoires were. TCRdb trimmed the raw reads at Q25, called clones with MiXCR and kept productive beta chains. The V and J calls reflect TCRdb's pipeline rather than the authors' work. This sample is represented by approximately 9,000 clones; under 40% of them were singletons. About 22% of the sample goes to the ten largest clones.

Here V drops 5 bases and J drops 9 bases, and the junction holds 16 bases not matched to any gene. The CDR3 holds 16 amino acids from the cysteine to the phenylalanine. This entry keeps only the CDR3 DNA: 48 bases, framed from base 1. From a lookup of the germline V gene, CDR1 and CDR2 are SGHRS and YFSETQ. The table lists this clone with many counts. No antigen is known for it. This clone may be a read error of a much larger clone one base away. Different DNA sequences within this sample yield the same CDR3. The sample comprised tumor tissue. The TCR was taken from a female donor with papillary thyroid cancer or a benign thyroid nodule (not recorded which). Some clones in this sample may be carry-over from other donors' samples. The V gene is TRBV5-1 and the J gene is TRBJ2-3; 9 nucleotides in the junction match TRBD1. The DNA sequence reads TGCGCCAGCAGTTATACGGGACAGGGTGCTGAAGGCACGCAGTATTTT. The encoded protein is CASSYTGQGAEGTQYF. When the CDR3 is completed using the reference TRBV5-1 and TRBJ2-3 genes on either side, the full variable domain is KAGVTQTPRYLIKTRGQQVTLSCSPISGHRSVSWYQQTPGQGLQFLFEYFSETQRNKGNFPGRFSGRQFSNSRSEMNVSTLELGDSALYLCASSYTGQGAEGTQYFGPGTRLTVL.